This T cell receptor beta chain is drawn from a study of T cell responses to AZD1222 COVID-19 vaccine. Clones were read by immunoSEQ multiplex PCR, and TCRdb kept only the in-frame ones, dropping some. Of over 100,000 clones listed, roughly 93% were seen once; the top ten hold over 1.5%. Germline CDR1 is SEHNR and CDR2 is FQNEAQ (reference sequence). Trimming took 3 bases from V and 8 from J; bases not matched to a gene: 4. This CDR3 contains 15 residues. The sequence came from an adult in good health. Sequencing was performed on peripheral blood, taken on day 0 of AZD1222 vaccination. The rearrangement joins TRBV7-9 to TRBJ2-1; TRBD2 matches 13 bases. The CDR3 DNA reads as TGTGCCAGCAGCTTCGGGACTAGCGGGATCCATGAGCAGTTCTTC. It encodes CASSFGTSGIHEQFF.